This T cell receptor (beta chain) was captured by sequencing in a study of radiation and T cells in renal cell carcinoma. Looking at the study overall: Nephrectomy followed 15 Gy stereotactic body radiation by 4 weeks.

The method was immunoSEQ multiplex PCR; TCRdb's version includes in-frame clones alone and lacks a portion of them. The repertoire includes approximately 150,000 clones, around 78% of them detected once, and under 25% sits in the top ten. Time point: baseline pretreatment blood. The treatment: 15 Gy SBRT to primary tumor, nephrectomy 4 weeks later. Serial blood draws occurred at baseline and 2 and 4 weeks post-SBRT. This sample comprised blood, obtained from a patient whose treatment included radiotherapy and nephrectomy. The receptor's source is a woman aged 50 to 65 with renal cell carcinoma.

In nucleotides, the CDR3 is TGTGCCAGCAGCATTGGACAGGGTGCAAGATATGGCTACACCTTC. Its translation: CASSIGQGARYGYTF. This rearrangement joins TRBV7-8 to TRBJ1-2, with 8 positions matching TRBD1. Germline V lookup: CDR1 SGHVS, CDR2 FQNEAQ. This CDR3 spans 15 amino acids. The V gene end was trimmed by 5 bases and the J gene end by 5 bases; junction bases not matched to a gene: 10.